These T cell receptor beta chains were read from a single sample in a study of PD-L1 blockade in urothelial cancer. Assay: immunoSEQ multiplex PCR; the TCRdb copy retains only in-frame clones and omits some. The sample consists of 85,000 to 90,000 clones, more than 80% of them appearing once. This specimen consisted of PBMCs, obtained around atezolizumab (anti-PD-L1) treatment. The receptor source for this set is a woman over 75 with urothelial cancer. CDR3s include the opening cysteine and the closing phenylalanine or tryptophan. The D gene is left open where the match is weak. Not all rows give a size; the values are once, few, many and, for expanded clones, a class.

TRBJ2-1	TRBV18	.	.	CASSLWGDEQFF	TGTGCCAGCTCACTGTGGGGGGATGAGCAGTTCTTC
TRBJ2-3	TRBV19	.	.	CASSIAGDRQYF	TGTGCCAGTAGTATAGCGGGAGATCGGCAGTATTTT
TRBJ2-2	TRBV9	TRBD2	.	CASSVAGLAVNTGELFF	TGTGCCAGCAGCGTAGCGGGACTAGCGGTGAACACCGGGGAGCTGTTTTTT
TRBJ1-2	TRBV28	TRBD1	.	CASRARQGALYGYTF	TGTGCCAGCAGGGCCAGACAGGGGGCCCTCTATGGCTACACCTTC
TRBJ1-4	TRBV19	.	.	CASSRLTTNEKLFF	TGTGCCAGTAGTCGACTGACAACTAATGAAAAACTGTTTTTT
TRBJ2-7	TRBV7-2	TRBD1	few	CASSTGQGYEQYF	TGTGCCAGCAGCACCGGACAGGGTTACGAGCAGTACTTC
TRBJ1-3	TRBV19	TRBD1	.	CASSIDRGIGNTIYF	TGTGCCAGTAGTATAGACAGGGGGATTGGAAACACCATATATTTT
TRBJ2-7	TRBV18	.	.	CASSRTDYEQYF	TGTGCCAGCTCACGCACAGACTACGAGCAGTACTTC
TRBJ2-3	TRBV28	TRBD2	.	CASSAQGLGGTDTQYF	TGTGCCAGCAGTGCTCAGGGACTAGGGGGCACAGATACGCAGTATTTT
TRBJ2-1	TRBV6-5	TRBD2	.	CASSFGTSGNYNEQFF	TGTGCCAGCAGTTTTGGGACTAGCGGGAACTACAATGAGCAGTTCTTC
TRBJ2-5	TRBV11-2	.	.	CASSLNVGRGRALQETQYF	TGTGCCAGCAGCTTAAATGTGGGGAGGGGGAGGGCGCTTCAAGAGACCCAGTACTTC
TRBJ2-3	TRBV28	TRBD1	.	CASSWTGAGSDTQYF	TGTGCCAGCAGTTGGACAGGGGCAGGGTCAGATACGCAGTATTTT
TRBJ1-2	TRBV28	.	few	CASSVPRNYGYTF	TGTGCCAGCAGTGTTCCCCGTAACTATGGCTACACCTTC
TRBJ2-7	TRBV10-3	.	.	CAIAYSYEQYF	TGTGCCATCGCCTACTCCTACGAGCAGTACTTC
TRBJ2-2	TRBV6-1	TRBD2	.	CASSDRLAGGLVGELFF	TGTGCCAGCAGTGACCGACTAGCGGGAGGTCTCGTCGGGGAGCTGTTTTTT
TRBJ2-3	TRBV2	.	.	CASNPYRDPQYF	TGTGCCAGCAACCCTTACAGGGATCCGCAGTATTTT
TRBJ1-4	TRBV6-6	TRBD1	.	CASSLTGRGLEKLFF	TGTGCCAGCAGCTTGACAGGGCGGGGTCTAGAAAAACTGTTTTTT
TRBJ1-1	TRBV7-2	.	few	CASSLQMNTEAFF	TGTGCCAGCAGCTTACAGATGAACACTGAAGCTTTCTTT
TRBJ2-2	TRBV5-1	.	.	CASRGTLNTGELFF	TGCGCCAGCAGAGGGACACTTAACACCGGGGAGCTGTTTTTT
TRBJ2-7	TRBV19	.	.	CASSIEVGADYEQYF	TGTGCCAGTAGTATTGAAGTTGGGGCAGACTACGAGCAGTACTTC
TRBJ1-5	TRBV5-6	.	.	CASSLGSSGTQHF	TGTGCCAGCAGCTTGGGCAGCTCGGGGACCCAGCATTTT
TRBJ2-7	TRBV10-2	.	.	CASSESQGWDEQYF	TGCGCCAGCAGTGAGTCCCAGGGGTGGGACGAGCAGTACTTC
TRBJ2-7	TRBV15	TRBD2	.	CATSRARDYSYEQYF	TGTGCCACCAGCAGAGCACGGGACTACTCCTACGAGCAGTACTTC
TRBJ2-7	TRBV27	.	.	CASSLRLTYEQYF	TGTGCCAGCAGTTTGCGACTAACCTACGAGCAGTACTTC
TRBJ1-5	TRBV7-9	.	.	CASSLFRQPQHF	TGTGCCAGCAGCTTATTCCGTCAGCCCCAGCATTTT
TRBJ2-5	TRBV11-2	TRBD2	.	CASSLETSRGTQYF	TGTGCCAGCAGCTTAGAGACTAGCCGAGGGACCCAGTACTTC
TRBJ1-5	TRBV7-8	TRBD1	.	CASSPIQGAGSNQPQHF	TGTGCCAGCAGCCCCATCCAGGGGGCTGGAAGCAATCAGCCCCAGCATTTT
TRBJ2-1	TRBV5-1	.	.	CASSPQGLVSEQFF	TGCGCCAGCAGCCCACAGGGTCTCGTGAGTGAGCAGTTCTTC
TRBJ2-2	TRBV5-1	TRBD2	.	CASSLAPLAGGPNTGELFF	TGCGCCAGCAGCTTGGCCCCGCTAGCGGGAGGGCCGAACACCGGGGAGCTGTTTTTT
TRBJ2-1	TRBV18	TRBD2	.	CASTQTSGTYNEQFF	TGTGCCAGCACACAGACTAGCGGGACCTACAATGAGCAGTTCTTC
TRBJ2-2	TRBV14	.	.	CASSRAARWYTGELFF	TGTGCCAGCAGCCGAGCGGCGAGGTGGTACACCGGGGAGCTGTTTTTT
TRBJ1-5	TRBV2	.	.	CASRGSGRISNQPQHF	TGTGCCAGTCGGGGGTCGGGACGGATTAGCAATCAGCCCCAGCATTTT
TRBJ1-5	TRBV5-1	.	.	CASSPGAGGSNQPQHF	TGCGCCAGCAGCCCTGGGGCGGGGGGTAGCAATCAGCCCCAGCATTTT
TRBJ2-7	TRBV7-9	TRBD1	.	CASSWTGESEQYF	TGTGCCAGCAGCTGGACAGGGGAGTCCGAGCAGTACTTC
TRBJ1-4	TRBV18	.	.	CASSPRQGVEKLFF	TGTGCCAGCTCACCAAGGCAGGGCGTCGAAAAACTGTTTTTT
TRBJ1-5	TRBV19	.	.	CASTRDMVSNQPQHF	TGTGCCAGCACAAGGGACATGGTGAGCAATCAGCCCCAGCATTTT
TRBJ2-7	TRBV9	.	.	CASSVEGGGGSYEQYF	TGTGCCAGCAGCGTAGAGGGAGGGGGGGGCTCCTACGAGCAGTACTTC
TRBJ1-1	TRBV5-1	.	.	CASSLEERRTEAFF	TGCGCCAGCAGCTTAGAGGAACGAAGGACTGAAGCTTTCTTT
TRBJ2-3	TRBV7-8	.	few	CASSLWRGRATDTQYF	TGTGCCAGCAGCTTATGGAGAGGGCGGGCGACAGATACGCAGTATTTT
TRBJ1-2	TRBV2	TRBD1	.	CASRQTGGTIDGYTF	TGTGCCAGCAGGCAGACAGGGGGGACGATCGATGGCTACACCTTC
TRBJ2-1	TRBV9	.	.	CASSVGFSSSYNEQFF	TGTGCCAGCAGCGTGGGCTTCTCGAGCTCCTACAATGAGCAGTTCTTC
TRBJ2-7	TRBV30	.	.	CAWRGPTSYLYEQYF	TGTGCCTGGAGGGGGCCCACTAGCTACCTCTACGAGCAGTACTTC
TRBJ1-4	TRBV23-1	.	once	CASSVTVLNEKLFF	TGCGCCAGCAGTGTAACGGTTCTTAATGAAAAACTGTTTTTT
TRBJ1-2	TRBV2	.	.	CALGGGYTF	TGTGCCTTGGGGGGAGGCTACACCTTC
TRBJ1-5	TRBV29-1	.	.	CSVDLGPNQPQHF	TGCAGCGTTGATTTGGGGCCCAATCAGCCCCAGCATTTT
TRBJ1-1	TRBV9	.	.	CASSVAGGTHTEAFF	TGTGCCAGCAGCGTAGCCGGGGGGACGCACACTGAAGCTTTCTTT